This T cell receptor beta chain is drawn from a study of CD8 T cells in seronegative destructive rheumatoid arthritis (dated by TCRdb to 2019 to 2021). Context from the whole study: Biological drugs were being received by seven of the eight CND-RA patients at the time of sampling. Researchers compared peripheral CD8+ TCRbeta repertoires from patients with CCP-negative destructive rheumatoid arthritis (CND-RA) against repertoires from newly diagnosed seropositive RA, seronegative RA and healthy controls. Rather than undergoing new sequencing, the seropositive RA, seronegative RA and healthy control comparison cohorts were drawn from an earlier published TCRbeta dataset. Paper-wide results and their limitations: With age adjusted for, CD8+ TCRbeta repertoires in CND-RA patients appeared less diverse and more clonal than repertoires in other RA subtypes. The small size of the CND-RA cohort was acknowledged as a study limitation. Because no diagnostic samples were available, the TCR repertoire differences may partly reflect poor disease control over the years rather than being present at onset. CND-RA repertoires showed more CMV-reactive and fewer influenza A-reactive CD8+ TCRbeta sequences than controls and other RA subtypes. CND-RA patients appeared to carry a distinct set of enriched public clonotypes, which the authors read as support for a separate disease subset. Across the 117,399 clonotypes tested, no public clonotype enrichment remained significant after Benjamini-Hochberg correction.

Genomic DNA from CD8+ cells was used for TCRbeta sequencing according to the manufacturer's instructions. A genomics technology centre in Finland ran the TCRbeta sequencing, which was done with the immunoSEQ assay. For the original study's pipeline: The clonotype tables produced by the immunoSEQ preprocessing pipeline were converted into VDJtools format, and any non-productive clonotypes were filtered out. Any sample with fewer than 10,000 reads was excluded, the remaining samples were subsampled to 10,000 reads, and most of the eight CND-RA samples made it through. The VDJtools CalcDiversityStats function was applied to data subsampled to 10,000 reads to calculate Shannon-Wiener, Simpson and clonality indices. Non-singleton TCRbeta clonotypes were hard-matched, with no mismatches allowed, against VDJdb to infer antigen specificity. CDR3 sequences that differed by a single amino acid (Hamming distance 1) were grouped into clusters that potentially share antigen targets. Public clonotypes were tested for group enrichment with one-sided Fisher's exact tests after resampling groups to six samples, repeated ten times. TCRdb took this table from immuneACCESS and kept in-frame rearrangements with V and J called. Such tables lack part of the clones; where checked against another copy, unresolved V genes explain under half of the gap, and the rest is unexplained. Clonal size and the V and J genes are those of that table, whereas D and trimming came from the DNA. Across this sample there are over 10,000 clones, with around four fifths seen only once. 27% of the sample goes to the ten largest clones.

CND-RA patients tested negative on the clinical CCP2 antibody test, and even with active therapy their joint destruction kept progressing. All CND-RA patients were characterized by typical joint destruction in wrists and ankles and by failure of conventional anti-rheumatic therapy. CND-RA patients were sampled not at diagnosis but after long disease histories, which in several cases spanned decades. About 47 millilitres of EDTA-anticoagulated peripheral blood were collected from each patient. Peripheral blood mononuclear cells were isolated by Ficoll-Paque PLUS density gradient separation. AutoMACS magnetic bead positive selection was used to isolate CD8+ cells from fresh or cryopreserved PBMCs, and purity was verified by flow cytometry. Nucleospin Tissue or Tissue XS kits were used for genomic DNA extraction, and quantification was performed on a Qubit 2.0 fluorometer. This clone showed up just a few times. This receptor's antigen is unknown. Base qualities are not at hand, and no much larger clone is one base apart.

Cut back by 5 bases and 8 bases, the V and J ends lie 13 bases apart. Sequences SGDLS (CDR1) and YYNGEE (CDR2) are obtained from the germline V gene. The CDR3 runs 13 amino acids, cysteine and phenylalanine included. Just the 39-base CDR3 DNA is kept, in frame starting at base 1. The TCR sequence derives from a woman between 25 and 49 years old with seronegative destructive rheumatoid arthritis. The chain uses TRBV9 and TRBJ1-4; the D segment could be TRBD1, given 5 matching bases. Sequenced: CD8+ T cells from blood. CDR3 region: CASRGLSSEKLFF. DNA sequence: TGTGCCAGCAGGGGACTGTCAAGCGAAAAACTGTTTTTT.